Each of the 32 T cell receptor beta chains below was sequenced from the same sample in a study of a mutant IDH1 vaccine in newly diagnosed glioma. Described time point: week 23, last vaccination. Each dose of the vaccine consisted of 300 ug of mutant IDH1 20-mer peptide, with topical imiquimod. Antigen specificity for these receptors is unknown. TCRdb's table, derived via immunoSEQ multiplex PCR, lists solely in-frame clones and lacks some. The sample shows around 19,000 clones, around 82% of them seen only once. This sample comprised PBMCs, obtained from a glioma patient whose treatment included an IDH1 peptide vaccine. The receptor set was obtained from a man younger than 45 with glioma.

The rearrangement links TRBV7-2 to TRBJ2-1; perhaps D is TRBD1 or TRBD2 (5 bases each). This CDR3 is built from 13 residues. The germline gives CDR1 SGHTA, CDR2 FQGNSA. The V end was cut by 4 bases, the J end by 10 bases, with 14 bases between. The CDR3 coding sequence is TGTGCCAGCAGCTACCGGGACCGTGGGGAGCAGTTCTTC. Protein: CASSYRDRGEQFF.

The chain joins TRBV7-9 to TRBJ2-7; D call uncertain. Trimming removed 3 bases at V and 2 bases at J, with 11 bases between. CDR1 and CDR2 from the germline V gene are SEHNR and FQNEAQ (reference sequence). The CDR3 is made up of 14 amino acids. This CDR3 reads CASSFGERAYEQYF. CDR3 sequence (DNA): TGTGCCAGCAGCTTCGGAGAAAGAGCCTACGAGCAGTACTTC.

The rearrangement uses TRBV5-1 and TRBJ2-3; 7 nucleotides match TRBD2. This CDR3 is built from 14 residues. V lost 2 bases, J lost 5 bases, and 5 bases stayed unmatched. Germline CDR1 is SGHRS and CDR2 is YFSETQ. The CDR3: CASSLTSAEDTQYF. CDR3 sequence (DNA): TGCGCCAGCAGCTTAACTAGCGCAGAAGATACGCAGTATTTT.

This chain links TRBV27 with TRBJ1-5; possible D gene TRBD1, 5 bases. This CDR3 has 13 amino acids. Per germline, CDR1 MNHEY and CDR2 SMNVEV (reference sequence). The V end was cut by 2 bases, the J end by 9 bases, with 11 bases between. This CDR3 reads CASSLGGRGPQHF. CDR3 nucleotides: TGTGCCAGCAGTTTAGGGGGACGGGGGCCCCAGCATTTT.

This clone was counted only a few times. This sequence joins TRBV5-1 and TRBJ1-1; TRBD1 aligns across 10 bases. This CDR3 is built from 16 residues. CDR1 is SGHRS, CDR2 YFSETQ, per germline. V was pared by 0 bases and J by 4 bases, with 6 bases of the junction left unmatched. CDR3 in DNA: TGCGCCAGCAGCTTGGCACGGGACAGGGGACCCACTGAAGCTTTCTTT. This gives the protein CASSLARDRGPTEAFF.

Points on this clone: This sample also contains other DNA sequences that code for the same CDR3. The rearrangement joins TRBV20-1 to TRBJ2-7; either TRBD1 or TRBD2 may fit D (5 bases each). Trimming took off 6 bases at V and 2 bases at J, with 8 bases between the two ends. The CDR3 runs 11 residues. Germline-derived CDR1 and CDR2 are DFQATT and SNEGSKA (reference sequence). DNA of the CDR3: TGCAGTGCGAGGGACGCCTACGAGCAGTACTTC. This encodes CSARDAYEQYF.

There are a few counts of this clone. This sequence joins TRBV20-1 and TRBJ1-2; D ambiguous. CDR3 size: 10 residues. Between the trimmed V and J ends, which lost 5 bases and 4 bases, there was a span of 5 bases. The germline gives CDR1 DFQATT, CDR2 SNEGSKA (reference sequence). CDR3 sequence: CSAGIYGYTF. The CDR3 DNA reads as TGCAGTGCTGGGATCTATGGCTACACCTTC.

In nucleotides, the CDR3 is TGTGCCAGCAGTTTACGGTCGCCAGGGTTTAATGAAAAACTGTTTTTT. This translates into CASSLRSPGFNEKLFF. The chain uses TRBV27 and TRBJ1-4; maybe TRBD1 (5 bases). The germline V gene has CDR1 MNHEY and CDR2 SMNVEV (reference sequence). The CDR3 has 16 residues. The germline V and J ends were trimmed by 2 bases and 4 bases, with 14 bases remaining between them.

This clone was counted between two and nine times. The V and J genes are TRBV15 and TRBJ1-2; maybe TRBD1 (5 bases). Germline CDR1 is LNHNV and CDR2 is YYDKDF (reference sequence). The CDR3 has 12 residues. Trimming took 0 bases from V and 12 from J, leaving 11 bases between them. The CDR3 reads CATSREGVVHTF. As DNA, the CDR3 is TGTGCCACCAGCAGAGAGGGGGTAGTCCACACCTTC.

The rearrangement uses TRBV7-9 and TRBJ1-3; D not resolved. This CDR3 is built from 16 residues. Germline-derived CDR1 and CDR2 are SEHNR and FQNEAQ (reference sequence). Trimming removed 4 bases at V and 0 bases at J, with 13 bases between. The DNA of the CDR3 is TGTGCCAGCAGCTCGATTATAGTCACCTCTGGAAACACCATATATTTT. It specifies CASSSIIVTSGNTIYF. The full variable domain, its missing parts supplied by reference TRBV7-9 and TRBJ1-3, is DTGVSQNPRHKITKRGQNVTFRCDPISEHNRLYWYRQTLGQGPEFLTYFQNEAQLEKSRLLSDRFSAERPKGSFSTLEIQRTEQGDSAMYLCASSSIIVTSGNTIYFGEGSWLTVV.

This chain uses TRBV20-1 with TRBJ1-2; TRBD1 is a possible D gene (5 bases). The CDR3 length is 11 residues. Germline CDR1 reads DFQATT; CDR2 reads SNEGSKA (reference sequence). V dropped 3 bases and J dropped 5 bases, with 7 bases sitting between them. The CDR3 DNA reads as TGCAGTGCTAGTGGGGGGTATGGCTACACCTTC. Its translation is CSASGGYGYTF.

The genes are TRBV19 and TRBJ1-5, with D hard to call. Germline CDR1 LNHDA, CDR2 SQIVND (reference sequence). The CDR3 consists of 14 residues. Trimming removed 5 bases from V and 1 base from J, with 9 bases in between. The CDR3: CASSVTGSNQPQHF. The CDR3, as DNA: TGTGCCAGTAGTGTAACCGGGAGCAATCAGCCCCAGCATTTT.

The V gene is TRBV5-6, the J gene TRBJ1-2; TRBD1 matches 8 bases. Germline CDR1 is SGHDT and CDR2 is YYEEEE. Losses at the gene ends were 2 bases for V and 1 base for J; bases not matched to a gene: 4. CDR3 length: 15 residues. The CDR3 loop reads CASSFLQGVNYGYTF. DNA of the CDR3: TGTGCCAGCAGCTTTTTACAGGGGGTTAACTATGGCTACACCTTC.

The chain uses TRBV5-1 and TRBJ1-1; D unresolved. Germline values: CDR1 SGHRS, CDR2 YFSETQ. V lost 4 bases and J 2 bases, leaving 12 bases between the germline ends. CDR3 size: 14 residues. In DNA form, the CDR3 reads TGCGCCAGCAGCCCCCAAGGGCCCAACACTGAAGCTTTCTTT. Translation: CASSPQGPNTEAFF.

V usage is TRBV7-2 and J usage is TRBJ1-1, with 7 bases matching TRBD1. V lost 1 base to trimming and J lost 2 bases; unmatched junction nucleotides: 4. Germline CDR1 is SGHTA and CDR2 is FQGNSA. The CDR3 contains 15 residues. CDR3 DNA: TGTGCCAGCAGCTTAGTAGGACAGGCAAACACTGAAGCTTTCTTT. This gives the protein CASSLVGQANTEAFF.

The chain combines TRBV10-1 with TRBJ2-5; D uncertain. The J call is uncertain, as TRBJ2-7 better fits the DNA end. Germline V CDR1 and CDR2: WNHNN, SYGVQD (reference sequence). This CDR3 has 15 amino acids. The CDR3 DNA is TGCGCCAGCAGTTCGCCAGAGGACGGAGACTACGAGCAGTACTTC. Translated, it gives CASSSPEDGDYEQYF.

This chain uses TRBV10-3 with TRBJ2-7; 12 bases map to TRBD2. The V segment lost 2 bases and the J segment 6 bases; nucleotides outside the gene matches: 2. Germline V gene sequence: CDR1 ENHRY, CDR2 SYGVKD. This CDR3 region has 14 residues. The chain's CDR3 is CAISEGLAGIEQYF. The DNA of the CDR3 is TGTGCCATCAGTGAGGGACTAGCGGGGATCGAGCAGTACTTC.

The chain links TRBV4-1 to TRBJ1-4; 7 nucleotides agree with TRBD1. With V trimmed by 4 bases and J by 4 bases, 6 bases remained unmatched. The CDR3 extends over 15 amino acids. Looked up from germline, CDR1 is MGHRA and CDR2 is YSYEKL. CDR3 nucleotide sequence: TGCGCCAGCAGCCCGACAGGGATGGGTAATGAAAAACTGTTTTTT. Translating gives CASSPTGMGNEKLFF.

The rearrangement joins TRBV25-1 to TRBJ2-7; D gene unclear. This CDR3 region has 15 residues. The V gene lost 5 bases and the J gene lost 1 base, with 15 bases spanning the gap. Germline CDR1 and CDR2: MGHDK and SYGVNS. The CDR3 reads CASSPTLSPSYEQYF. DNA of the CDR3: TGTGCCAGCAGTCCGACTTTATCTCCATCCTACGAGCAGTACTTC.

This chain links TRBV5-5 with TRBJ1-2; 9 positions match TRBD1. After removal of 3 bases from V and 7 bases from J, the junction contained 7 bases not matched to a gene. Germline V CDR1 and CDR2: SGHKS, YYEKEE (reference sequence). The CDR3 runs 14 residues. CDR3 amino acids: CASSWTGAAPGYTF. Here the CDR3 DNA reads TGTGCCAGCAGCTGGACAGGGGCGGCGCCTGGCTACACCTTC. The full variable domain, in which reference TRBV5-5 and TRBJ1-2 provide the parts outside the CDR3, is DAGVTQSPTHLIKTRGQQVTLRCSPISGHKSVSWYQQVLGQGPQFIFQYYEKEERGRGNFPDRFSARQFPNYSSELNVNALLLGDSALYLCASSWTGAAPGYTFGSGTRLTVV.

Turning to this clone: The same CDR3 is also encoded by other DNA sequences in this sample. This chain connects TRBV20-1 to TRBJ1-3; the D is unclear. V dropped 6 bases and J dropped 7 bases, with 10 bases sitting between them. The V gene's germline CDR1 is DFQATT and CDR2 SNEGSKA (reference sequence). The CDR3 loop spans 11 amino acids. CDR3 DNA: TGCAGTGCCCCCGGAGGGAACACCATATATTTT. This codes for CSAPGGNTIYF.

This chain connects TRBV20-1 to TRBJ1-2; D gene unclear. The CDR3 spans 10 residues. Germline lookup yields CDR1 DFQATT and CDR2 SNEGSKA (reference sequence). Trimming shortened V by 4 bases and J by 2 bases, and 2 bases separated the two germline ends. CDR3 in DNA: TGCAGTGCTATCAACTATGGCTACACCTTC. Its translation: CSAINYGYTF.

This clone appeared once. The CDR3 bases are TGCGCCAGCAGTGGACAGGGCCTCTATGGCTACACCTTC. Protein: CASSGQGLYGYTF. The rearrangement joins TRBV10-2 to TRBJ1-2, with TRBD1 identical over 7 bases. The CDR3 is 13 residues long. Germline CDR1 is WSHSY and CDR2 is SAAADI. Germline trimming cut 4 bases from V and 4 bases from J; bases unmatched to any gene: 3.

The count of this clone is one. The rearrangement uses TRBV27 and TRBJ2-7; D is perhaps TRBD2 (6 bases). Looked up from germline, CDR1 is MNHEY and CDR2 is SMNVEV (reference sequence). V was trimmed by 8 bases and J by 1 base, leaving 12 bases between them. The CDR3 consists of 13 residues. The CDR3, as DNA: TGTGCCAGCGGCGCGGGATCTTCCTACGAGCAGTACTTC. Residues: CASGAGSSYEQYF.

The gene calls are TRBV5-1 and TRBJ2-1; TRBD2 might be the D (5 bases). In germline, CDR1 is SGHRS, CDR2 YFSETQ. This CDR3 is 14 amino acids long. The ends were cut back, 4 bases at V and 4 bases at J, with 12 bases in the middle. CDR3 nucleotide sequence: TGCGCCAGCAGCCGGACTGATCTGTACAATGAGCAGTTCTTC. It codes for CASSRTDLYNEQFF.

The chain is built from TRBV27 and TRBJ1-1; D might be TRBD1 (6 bases). The V gene's germline CDR1 is MNHEY and CDR2 SMNVEV (reference sequence). Trimming shortened V by 8 bases and J by 2 bases, and 21 bases separated the two germline ends. The CDR3 totals 16 residues. The CDR3 nucleotides are TGTGCCAGCCGACAGGTGATGACGGTAGGCAACACTGAAGCTTTCTTT. Its protein product is CASRQVMTVGNTEAFF.

A few counts support this clone. The chain is built from TRBV7-8 and TRBJ1-1, with 7 nucleotides matching TRBD1. Germline V CDR1 and CDR2: SGHVS, FQNEAQ. The CDR3 totals 12 residues. V lost 5 bases and J lost 11; bases outside the gene matches: 8. CDR3 sequence: CASSHQGGRAFF. CDR3 DNA: TGTGCCAGCAGCCACCAGGGGGGTAGGGCTTTCTTT.

This clone was detected a few times. V is TRBV20-1 and J is TRBJ1-1, with D uncertain. This CDR3 spans 11 amino acids. The V gene's germline CDR1 is DFQATT and CDR2 SNEGSKA (reference sequence). The CDR3 DNA follows: TGCCCGGAGGCAGTGAACACTGAAGCTTTCTTT. Translating it yields CPEAVNTEAFF.

The rearrangement links TRBV6-1 to TRBJ1-1; tentatively, D is TRBD1 (5 bases). Germline assignment: CDR1 MNHNS and CDR2 SASEGT. V shed 6 bases and J shed 4 bases, with 15 bases lying between them. The CDR3 totals 14 residues. The CDR3, as DNA: TGTGCCAGCAGCTCGGAGAGGGGAGGCACTGAAGCTTTCTTT. It codes for CASSSERGGTEAFF.

CDR3 sequence reads: CASSVQGGDYEQYF. The CDR3 DNA follows: TGTGCCAGCAGCGTACAGGGTGGCGACTACGAGCAGTACTTC. This chain connects TRBV2 to TRBJ2-7; a weak D match, TRBD1 (6 bases). Germline values: CDR1 SNHLY, CDR2 FYNNEI. This CDR3 spans 14 amino acids. Between the trimmed V and J ends, which lost 6 bases and 3 bases, there was a span of 15 bases.

This rearrangement joins TRBV7-9 to TRBJ1-3, with 7 bases identical to TRBD1. Germline assignment: CDR1 SEHNR and CDR2 FQNEAQ (reference sequence). The CDR3 is 15 residues long. V was pared by 8 bases and J by 0 bases, with 7 bases of the junction left unmatched. Here the CDR3 DNA reads TGTGCCAGCGAAGGGACAGTCCCCTCTGGAAACACCATATATTTT. Translation gives CASEGTVPSGNTIYF.

The V gene is TRBV10-2, the J gene TRBJ2-3; 11 bases align to TRBD2. Germline assignment: CDR1 WSHSY and CDR2 SAAADI. The V and J ends lost 6 bases and 3 bases, in that order; junction bases with no gene match: 14. CDR3 size: 18 residues. The CDR3 loop is CASSGDSTSGIVTDTQYF. CDR3 nucleotides: TGCGCCAGCAGCGGCGACTCGACTAGCGGGATTGTAACAGATACGCAGTATTTT.